One and the same sample provided the 31 T cell receptor beta chains below, sequenced in a study of control samples from healthy donors and cancer patients. Sequenced by immunoSEQ multiplex PCR; TCRdb stores in-frame clones only, minus some. The sample has about 84,000 clones, around 83% seen once. The sample taken for sequencing was PBMCs. The receptors here all came from a man between 60 and 70 years old with head and neck cancer.

The gene calls are TRBV10-1 and TRBJ2-3; 7 bases are a match to TRBD1. CDR1 and CDR2 from the germline V gene are WNHNN and SYGVQD (reference sequence). V was pared by 8 bases and J by 6 bases, with 11 bases of the junction left unmatched. The CDR3 length is 14 residues. CDR3 sequence reads: CASLGQVEGDTQYF. CDR3 DNA: TGCGCCAGCCTCGGACAGGTAGAAGGGGATACGCAGTATTTT.

This clone was counted only a few times. The chain links TRBV5-1 to TRBJ1-2; D possibly corresponds to TRBD1 (5 bases). In germline, CDR1 is SGHRS, CDR2 YFSETQ. The length of the CDR3 is 15 residues. The V and J ends lost 3 bases and 8 bases respectively, with 20 bases between them. The DNA of the CDR3 is TGCGCCAGCAGCTCCAGTAGGTCGGGGGAAGGCGGCTACACCTTC. Protein: CASSSSRSGEGGYTF.

The rearrangement joins TRBV14 to TRBJ1-1; weak D call: TRBD1 (5 bases). Per germline, CDR1 SGHDN and CDR2 FVKESK. V was cut by 0 bases and J by 4 bases, with 12 bases left in between. The CDR3 extends over 15 amino acids. DNA of the CDR3: TGTGCCAGCAGCCAAGATACGGGGCGAAGCACTGAAGCTTTCTTT. Translation: CASSQDTGRSTEAFF.

The rearrangement links TRBV20-1 to TRBJ1-5; the D is unclear. The CDR3 runs 12 residues. The V end lost 3 bases, the J end lost 5 bases, and 8 bases lay between the germline ends. Germline V gene lookup returns CDR1 DFQATT and CDR2 SNEGSKA (reference sequence). In nucleotides, the CDR3 is TGCAGTGCTAGTTGGTTGGATCAGCCCCAGCATTTT. It yields the protein CSASWLDQPQHF.

The DNA of the CDR3 is TGTGCCAGCAGCGACAGGGTTTTCACAGATACGCAGTATTTT. Protein product: CASSDRVFTDTQYF. V gene TRBV7-9 combines with J gene TRBJ2-3; the match to TRBD1 covers 7 bases. The CDR3 loop spans 14 amino acids. CDR1 is SEHNR and CDR2 is FQNEAQ in the germline V gene (reference sequence). V gave up 5 bases and J gave up 2 bases; unmatched junction bases: 4.

The J gene is TRBJ2-3, the V gene TRBV27; TRBD2 aligns across 10 bases. CDR1 and CDR2 from the germline V gene are MNHEY and SMNVEV (reference sequence). CDR3 size: 18 residues. V shed 5 bases and J 2 bases; nucleotides not matched to a gene: 13. For the CDR3, the DNA is TGTGCCAGCAGTCCCCGCTGGCGAGCGGGAGGGTTCACAGATACGCAGTATTTT. Translation: CASSPRWRAGGFTDTQYF.

V is TRBV18 and J is TRBJ1-2; 7 nucleotides match TRBD1. Germline values: CDR1 KGHSH, CDR2 LQKENI. The trim removed 3 bases at V and 5 bases at J, leaving 6 bases unmatched. The CDR3 is 14 residues long. CDR3 region: CASSPLDRPYGYTF. The CDR3 bases are TGTGCCAGCTCACCCCTGGACAGGCCGTATGGCTACACCTTC.

The chain employs TRBV4-1 and TRBJ1-1; D call uncertain. Germline V gene lookup returns CDR1 MGHRA and CDR2 YSYEKL. This CDR3 comprises 15 residues. Trimming removed 4 bases at V and 0 bases at J, with 12 bases between. This CDR3 is CASSPLDGLNTEAFF. CDR3 coding DNA: TGCGCCAGCAGCCCCCTAGACGGACTGAACACTGAAGCTTTCTTT.

V and J are TRBV5-4 and TRBJ2-3, with 7 bases lining up with TRBD2. CDR1 is SGHNT, CDR2 YYREEE, per germline (reference sequence). V dropped 1 base and J dropped 2; count of bases not matched to a gene: 4. The CDR3 loop spans 15 amino acids. The DNA for the CDR3 is TGTGCCAGCAGCTTGACTAGCGCAAACACAGATACGCAGTATTTT. Its protein is CASSLTSANTDTQYF.

CDR3 sequence reads: CASSLAGSYEQYF. The CDR3 region has the DNA TGTGCCAGCAGCCTAGCGGGTTCCTACGAGCAGTACTTC. V gene TRBV5-5 combines with J gene TRBJ2-7, with 8 bases that match TRBD2. The trim removed 4 bases at V and 1 base at J, leaving 1 base unmatched. This CDR3 is built from 13 residues. Germline CDR1 reads SGHKS; CDR2 reads YYEKEE (reference sequence).

The chain employs TRBV6-5 and TRBJ1-6; no reliable D call. Germline CDR1 reads MNHEY; CDR2 reads SVGAGI. V dropped 6 bases and J dropped 3 bases, with 9 bases sitting between them. The CDR3 spans 14 residues. The CDR3 DNA is TGTGCCAGCAGCCCCCCAGGCTATAATTCACCCCTCCACTTT. Its translation is CASSPPGYNSPLHF.

The chain uses TRBV2 and TRBJ2-3, with 7 bases lining up with TRBD2. The ends lost 6 bases at V and 3 bases at J; junction bases unmatched: 6. This CDR3 region has 14 residues. The germline V gene has CDR1 SNHLY and CDR2 FYNNEI. CDR3 nucleotides: TGTGCCAGCAGCAAGCGGGATGGGACAGATACGCAGTATTTT. Its translation is CASSKRDGTDTQYF.

V usage is TRBV15 and J usage is TRBJ1-5; D gene unclear. CDR1 is LNHNV, CDR2 YYDKDF, per germline (reference sequence). Trimming shortened V by 0 bases and J by 5 bases, and 8 bases separated the two germline ends. CDR3 length: 14 residues. As DNA, the CDR3 is TGTGCCACCAGCAGAGATGATCGGGATCAGCCCCAGCATTTT. Its translation is CATSRDDRDQPQHF.

The chain links TRBV6-5 to TRBJ2-7; maybe TRBD2 (6 bases). V was shortened by 4 bases and J by 5 bases, with 18 bases between the two germline ends. CDR3 length equals 15 residues. The V gene's germline CDR1 is MNHEY and CDR2 SVGAGI. CDR3 amino acids: CASSSHHWRGNEQYF. The CDR3 region has the DNA TGTGCCAGCAGTTCTCACCACTGGAGGGGTAACGAGCAGTACTTC.

The V call is TRBV21-1, the J call TRBJ1-4; TRBD1 was called by the table and not checked on the DNA. TRBV21-1 has pseudogene status. The CDR3 consists of 16 residues. The CDR3 sequence is CASSKSMDRANEKLFF. CDR3 coding DNA: TGTGCCAGCAGCAAGTCAATGGACAGGGCTAATGAAAAACTGTTTTTT.

This clone was observed a single time. The chain is built from TRBV3-1 (or the pseudogene TRBV3-2) and TRBJ1-3; D not resolved. CDR3 length: 16 residues. The germline V and J ends were trimmed by 1 base and 0 bases, with 10 bases remaining between them. Germline-derived CDR1 and CDR2 are LGHDT and YNNKEL (reference sequence). CDR3 region: CASSQGLLGSGNTIYF. CDR3 in DNA: TGTGCCAGCAGCCAAGGGTTGTTGGGCTCTGGAAACACCATATATTTT.

This clone showed up just once. V is TRBV5-6 and J is TRBJ1-2, with no clear D. V lost 2 bases to trimming and J lost 8 bases, with 7 bases between them. Looked up from germline, CDR1 is SGHDT and CDR2 is YYEEEE. The CDR3 consists of 11 residues. CDR3: CASSFPGGYTF. CDR3 DNA sequence: TGTGCCAGCAGCTTCCCGGGCGGCTACACCTTC.

Worth noting for this clone: Other DNA sequences from this sample encode an identical CDR3 as well. This chain links TRBV20-1 with TRBJ2-7; no clear D gene. V gave up 2 bases and J gave up 5 bases, with 7 bases separating them. The CDR3 sequence is 11 residues long. Germline V gene sequence: CDR1 DFQATT, CDR2 SNEGSKA (reference sequence). CDR3 amino acids: CSARPNHEQYF. Here the CDR3 DNA reads TGCAGTGCTAGACCAAACCACGAGCAGTACTTC.

The chain is built from TRBV18 and TRBJ2-7; 9 bases map to TRBD2. V trimming: 6 bases; J trimming: 5 bases; junction bases outside the gene matches: 14. Germline CDR1 is KGHSH and CDR2 is LQKENI. This CDR3 comprises 16 residues. The CDR3 reads CASSYLGGRASNEQYF. CDR3 DNA sequence: TGTGCCAGCTCGTACCTGGGCGGGAGGGCAAGTAACGAGCAGTACTTC. Combining the CDR3 with reference TRBV18 and TRBJ2-7 gives the whole variable domain NAGVMQNPRHLVRRRGQEARLRCSPMKGHSHVYWYRQLPEEGLKFMVYLQKENIIDESGMPKERFSAEFPKEGPSILRIQQVVRGDSAAYFCASSYLGGRASNEQYFGPGTRLTVT.

The chain employs TRBV4-1 and TRBJ2-5; perhaps TRBD2 as D (6 bases). The CDR3 runs to 17 residues. Trimming shortened V by 3 bases and J by 1 base, and 18 bases separated the two germline ends. Germline CDR1 is MGHRA and CDR2 is YSYEKL. The CDR3 DNA follows: TGCGCCAGCAGCCAGCGACTCGGTCGGGGGATCCAAGAGACCCAGTACTTC. The encoded protein is CASSQRLGRGIQETQYF.

This sequence joins TRBV7-9 and TRBJ2-7, with 9 bases identical to TRBD1. The ends lost 5 bases at V and 7 bases at J; junction bases unmatched: 12. The CDR3 is 15 amino acids. CDR1 SEHNR and CDR2 FQNEAQ come from the germline V gene (reference sequence). CDR3 in amino acids: CASSPPGQGSGEQYF. Written as DNA, the CDR3 is TGTGCCAGCAGCCCCCCCGGACAGGGGTCGGGGGAGCAGTACTTC.

The genes are TRBV29-1 and TRBJ2-7; D uncertain. The V and J ends lost 6 bases and 0 bases respectively, with 21 bases between them. The length of the CDR3 is 16 residues. Germline V CDR1 and CDR2: SQVTM, ANQGSEA. CDR3 region: CSVTPPGTASSYEQYF. The CDR3 nucleotides read TGCAGCGTGACCCCCCCGGGCACAGCCAGCTCCTACGAGCAGTACTTC.

The chain couples TRBV12-2 to TRBJ1-4. TRBV12-2 is flagged as a pseudogene. The CDR3 totals 18 residues. The CDR3 loop reads CASRLGRGGFATNEKLFF. The DNA of the CDR3 is TGTGCAAGTCGCTTAGGTCGGGGGGGGTTCGCAACTAATGAAAAACTGTTTTTT.

The chain couples TRBV7-9 to TRBJ2-1; 9 bases map to TRBD2. The CDR3 consists of 16 residues. Germline-derived CDR1 and CDR2 are SEHNR and FQNEAQ (reference sequence). Trimming cost V 2 bases and J 7 bases; bases outside gene matches: 9. CDR3 residues: CASSLLGTSSENEQFF. Here the CDR3 DNA reads TGTGCCAGCAGCTTATTAGGGACTAGCTCTGAGAATGAGCAGTTCTTC.

V usage is TRBV10-3 and J usage is TRBJ1-4; D ambiguous. Germline V gene lookup returns CDR1 ENHRY and CDR2 SYGVKD. There are 12 residues in the CDR3. V shed 7 bases and J shed 7 bases, with 10 bases lying between them. CDR3 sequence reads: CAITPDGEKLFF. The CDR3 DNA reads TGTGCCATCACCCCGGACGGTGAAAAACTGTTTTTT.

The gene calls are TRBV2 and TRBJ2-7, with D tentatively TRBD2 (6 bases). The V end was cut by 8 bases, the J end by 2 bases, with 10 bases between. CDR3 size: 12 residues. Germline V gene lookup returns CDR1 SNHLY and CDR2 FYNNEI. CDR3 sequence (DNA): TGTGCCAGCGCGGGACGGACCTACGAGCAGTACTTC. Protein sequence: CASAGRTYEQYF.

The genes are TRBV7-6 and TRBJ2-1; TRBD1 agrees at 9 bases. With V trimmed by 0 bases and J by 6 bases, 6 bases remained unmatched. The CDR3 consists of 16 residues. The germline V gene has CDR1 SGHVS and CDR2 FNYEAQ. CDR3 loop: CASSLAGQGLTNEQFF. The DNA for the CDR3 is TGTGCCAGCAGCTTAGCGGGACAGGGTCTGACCAATGAGCAGTTCTTC. The variable domain in full, with the rest retrieved from reference TRBV7-6 and TRBJ2-1, is GAGVSQSPRYKVTKRGQDVALRCDPISGHVSLYWYRQALGQGPEFLTYFNYEAQQDKSGLPNDRFSAERPEGSISTLTIQRTEQRDSAMYRCASSLAGQGLTNEQFFGPGTRLTVL.

The chain has TRBV4-1 and TRBJ2-7; 9 bases are shared with TRBD2. With V trimmed by 1 base and J by 3 bases, 13 bases remained unmatched. Germline V CDR1 and CDR2: MGHRA, YSYEKL. The CDR3 spans 18 residues. The CDR3 spells CASSQGITGTSFVYEQYF. The CDR3 DNA sequence: TGCGCCAGCAGCCAAGGAATCACCGGGACTAGCTTTGTCTACGAGCAGTACTTC.

This clone was seen ten or more times. The rearrangement joins TRBV5-1 to TRBJ1-3; D gene ambiguous. The CDR3 runs to 14 residues. CDR1 is SGHRS, CDR2 YFSETQ, per germline. Trimming cost V 0 bases and J 0 bases, with 4 bases left between them. DNA for the CDR3: TGCGCCAGCAGCTTGGGGCACTCTGGAAACACCATATATTTT. The encoded protein is CASSLGHSGNTIYF.

The gene calls are TRBV19 and TRBJ2-5; tentative D call: TRBD1 (6 bases). V lost 5 bases and J 4 bases, leaving 20 bases between the germline ends. Germline V gene lookup returns CDR1 LNHDA and CDR2 SQIVND (reference sequence). This CDR3 comprises 16 residues. The CDR3 DNA follows: TGTGCCAGTAGTCGGGACGGCGACAGGATTGTAGAGACCCAGTACTTC. It encodes CASSRDGDRIVETQYF.

This chain uses TRBV4-2 with TRBJ2-3; TRBD2 aligns across 10 bases. Germline CDR1 LGHNA, CDR2 YNFKEQ. Trimming at V came to 0 bases and at J to 6 bases, leaving 24 bases not matched to a gene. CDR3 length: 22 amino acids. CDR3 DNA sequence: TGTGCCAGCAGCCAAGAAACCCCATGGAGGCTAGCGGGAGCCACATCAGGGGATACGCAGTATTTT. Translating it yields CASSQETPWRLAGATSGDTQYF.